Listed below are T cell receptor beta chains from one sample, sequenced in a study of shared clonotypes between healthy human individuals. Profiled with immunoSEQ multiplex PCR; TCRdb holds only in-frame clones, not every one. The sample yields approximately 2.3 million clones, 85% to 95% seen once. Sequenced: naive CD4+ T cells from PBMCs. The source is a man younger than 35 in good health. Some clones in this sample may be carry-over from other donors' samples. The CDR3 runs from the conserved cysteine through the conserved F or W. The D gene is left open where the match is weak. Expanded clones get a size class; other rows say once, few or many, or leave the size out.

>-|TRBV29-1|TRBJ2-6|-
TGCAGCGTTTACTACCCCCGCGGGGCCAACGTCCTGACTTTC
CSVYYPRGANVLTF
>-|TRBV2|TRBJ1-1|-
TGTGCCAGCAGTGTAACAGACTCAGACACTGAAGCTTTCTTT
CASSVTDSDTEAFF
>-|TRBV6-1|TRBJ1-1|TRBD1
TGTGCCAGCAGTGACGGCAGGGGGATGGAAGCTTTCTTT
CASSDGRGMEAFF
>-|TRBV6-5|TRBJ1-2|TRBD1
TGTGCCAGCAGTCGCATCAACAGGGGGCAGAGCTACACCTTC
CASSRINRGQSYTF
>-|TRBV27|TRBJ1-5|-
TGTGCCAGCAGTCCACTGGGGGGGAATTACGTTGGTAGCAATCAGCCCCAGCATTTT
CASSPLGGNYVGSNQPQHF
>-|TRBV9|TRBJ2-5|-
TGTGCCAGCAGCGTCCATGAGGAGACCCAGTACTTC
CASSVHEETQYF
>-|TRBV5-1|TRBJ1-4|TRBD1
TGCGCCAGCAGCCGGGGACAGGGGGCTGCAACTAATGAAAAACTGTTTTTT
CASSRGQGAATNEKLFF
>-|TRBV29-1|TRBJ1-1|-
TGCAGCGTTAGGCCTTTCGGGTCGAACACTGAAGCTTTCTTT
CSVRPFGSNTEAFF
>-|TRBV7-8|TRBJ1-5|-
TGTGCCAGCAGCTCAGATGTTAGGGGAAAGCGCAATCAGCCCCAGCATTTT
CASSSDVRGKRNQPQHF
>-|TRBV18|TRBJ2-7|TRBD1
TGTGCCAGCTCACCAGGACAGGGGTTCTACGAGCAGTACTTC
CASSPGQGFYEQYF
>once|TRBV9|TRBJ2-7|TRBD1
TGTGCCAGCAGCTTAACGACAGGGGACACTCCCGAGCAGTACTTC
CASSLTTGDTPEQYF
>-|TRBV7-2|TRBJ2-1|-
TGTGCCAGCAGCTCCGGGACTCCGTTGATCCATGAGCAGTTCTTC
CASSSGTPLIHEQFF
>-|TRBV29-1|TRBJ2-5|-
TGCAGCGTTGGGCGCGGAACACAAGAGACCCAGTACTTC
CSVGRGTQETQYF
>once|TRBV30|TRBJ2-1|TRBD2
TGTGCCTGGAGTGGGACTAGCGTAGGTTCTGAGCAGTTCTTC
CAWSGTSVGSEQFF
>-|TRBV7-6|TRBJ2-7|TRBD1
TGTGCCAGCAGCATAACATCCGGGACAGGTCCCTACGAGCAGTACTTC
CASSITSGTGPYEQYF
>-|TRBV29-1|TRBJ1-4|-
TGCAGCGTTCGCGGGGATCCTAATGAAAAACTGTTTTTT
CSVRGDPNEKLFF
>-|TRBV19|TRBJ2-5|-
TGTGCCAGTAGTATAGATCGCGGGACCGGAAGGTACCAAGAGACCCAGTACTTC
CASSIDRGTGRYQETQYF
>-|TRBV6-5|TRBJ2-7|-
TGTGCCAGCCAAGGGGCGGGAATCTACGAGCAGTACTTC
CASQGAGIYEQYF
>-|TRBV11-3|TRBJ2-1|TRBD1
TGTGCCAGCAGCCCCCGGGACAGTTCCTACAATGAGCAGTTCTTC
CASSPRDSSYNEQFF
>-|TRBV6-6|TRBJ1-1|-
TGTGCCAGCAGTTCCCAGGACATTATGAACACTGAAGCTTTCTTT
CASSSQDIMNTEAFF
>-|TRBV5-1|TRBJ2-2|-
TGCGCCAGCAGCTTCCGGTCCTCCGGGGAGCTGTTTTTT
CASSFRSSGELFF
>once|TRBV7-9|TRBJ2-1|-
TGTGCCAGCAGCTTAGCGGGGGTTGCGCCTCTAATCTACAATGAGCAGTTCTTC
CASSLAGVAPLIYNEQFF
>-|TRBV28|TRBJ2-7|-
TGTGCCAGCGAAACGACAGGTGCAATTAACGAGCAGTACTTC
CASETTGAINEQYF